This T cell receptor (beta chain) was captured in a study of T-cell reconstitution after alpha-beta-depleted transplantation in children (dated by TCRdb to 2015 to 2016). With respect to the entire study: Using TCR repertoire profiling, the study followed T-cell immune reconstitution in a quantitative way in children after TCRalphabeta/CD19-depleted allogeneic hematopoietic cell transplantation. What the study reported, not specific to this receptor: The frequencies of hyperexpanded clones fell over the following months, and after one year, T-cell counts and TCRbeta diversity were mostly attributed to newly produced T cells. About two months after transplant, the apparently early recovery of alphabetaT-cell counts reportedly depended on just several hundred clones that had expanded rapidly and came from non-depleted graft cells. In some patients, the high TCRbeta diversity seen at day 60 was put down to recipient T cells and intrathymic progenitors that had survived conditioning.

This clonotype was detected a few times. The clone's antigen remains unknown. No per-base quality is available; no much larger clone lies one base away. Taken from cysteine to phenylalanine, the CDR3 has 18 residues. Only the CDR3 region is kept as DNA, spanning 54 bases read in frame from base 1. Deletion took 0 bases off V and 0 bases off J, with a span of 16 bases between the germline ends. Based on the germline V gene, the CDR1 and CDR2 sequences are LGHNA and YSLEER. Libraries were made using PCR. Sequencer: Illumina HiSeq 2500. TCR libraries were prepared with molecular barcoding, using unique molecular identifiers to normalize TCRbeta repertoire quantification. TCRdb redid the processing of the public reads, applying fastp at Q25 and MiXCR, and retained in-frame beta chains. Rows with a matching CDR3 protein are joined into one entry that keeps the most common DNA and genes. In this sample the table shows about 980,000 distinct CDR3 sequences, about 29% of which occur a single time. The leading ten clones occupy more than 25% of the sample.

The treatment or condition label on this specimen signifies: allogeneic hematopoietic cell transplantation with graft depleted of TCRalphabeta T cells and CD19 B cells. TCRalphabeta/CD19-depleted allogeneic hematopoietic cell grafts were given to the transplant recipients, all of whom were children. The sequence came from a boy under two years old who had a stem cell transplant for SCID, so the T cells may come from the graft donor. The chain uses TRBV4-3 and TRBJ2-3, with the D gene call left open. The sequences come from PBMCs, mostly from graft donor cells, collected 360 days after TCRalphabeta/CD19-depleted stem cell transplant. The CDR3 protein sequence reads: CASSQDVSGSTSTDTQYF. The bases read TGCGCCAGCAGCCAAGATGTTTCAGGCAGTACTAGCACAGATACGCAGTATTTT.